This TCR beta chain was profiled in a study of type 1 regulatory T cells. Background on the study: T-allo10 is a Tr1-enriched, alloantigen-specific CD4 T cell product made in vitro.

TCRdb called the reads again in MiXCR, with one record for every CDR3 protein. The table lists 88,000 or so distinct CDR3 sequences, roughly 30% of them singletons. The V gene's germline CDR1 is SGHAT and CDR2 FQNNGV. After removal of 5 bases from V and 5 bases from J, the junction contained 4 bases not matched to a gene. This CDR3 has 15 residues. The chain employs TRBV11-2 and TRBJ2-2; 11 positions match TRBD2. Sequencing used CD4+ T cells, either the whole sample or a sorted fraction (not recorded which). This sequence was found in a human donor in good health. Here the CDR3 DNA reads TGTGCCAGCAGCACGGGACTAGCGGTGACCGGGGAGCTGTTTTTT. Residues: CASSTGLAVTGELFF.